This TCR beta chain comes out of a study of spatial heterogeneity in lung cancer. Study-wide points: The study found ubiquitous expanded tumor TCRs in blood more at resection than follow-up.

The CDR3 contains 16 residues. The germline V gene encodes CDR1 SGHTA and CDR2 FQGTGA. The V end lost 5 bases, the J end lost 2 bases, and 15 bases lay between the germline ends. One entry per CDR3 protein results from TCRdb running MiXCR on the 5' RACE reads. The table lists 6,000 to 8,500 distinct CDR3 sequences, about 8.6% of them singletons. Sample time point: sample taken at primary tumor resection. Without sorting, whole RNA was sequenced from tumor, nontumor lung or frozen PBMC. A remark on this clonotype: As yet, its antigen is unknown. This beta chain lies outside the target of a library built for alpha chains; its clone size means little.

The chain employs TRBV7-3 and TRBJ2-2, with D possibly being TRBD2 (6 bases). Sequences were derived from PBMCs, sampled at surgery. This clonotype was obtained from a male donor with early-stage non-small cell lung cancer. CDR3 region: CASSVERVTNTGELFF. DNA for the CDR3: TGTGCCAGCAGCGTAGAGCGGGTGACCAACACCGGGGAGCTGTTTTTT.